Below, 16 T cell receptor beta chains from the same sample are listed, as sequenced in a study of ipilimumab plus nivolumab after autologous stem cell transplantation. The table came from immunoSEQ multiplex PCR; TCRdb's copy has only in-frame clones and leaves some out. The sample holds 9,500 to 15,000 clones, approximately 70% seen once. The sequences come from PBMCs, collected in a trial of ipilimumab plus nivolumab as post-transplant consolidation. These receptors all stem from a male donor with diffuse large B-cell lymphoma.

The chain combines TRBV11-2 with TRBJ2-1; no definite D call. Germline-derived CDR1 and CDR2 are SGHAT and FQNNGV. V gave up 4 bases and J gave up 6 bases, with 10 bases separating them. This CDR3 has 13 amino acids. CDR3 residues: CASSSGPSNEQFF. For the CDR3, the DNA is TGTGCCAGCAGCTCCGGCCCGAGCAATGAGCAGTTCTTC. Filled out from reference TRBV11-2 and TRBJ2-1, the complete variable domain reads EAGVAQSPRYKIIEKRQSVAFWCNPISGHATLYWYQQILGQGPKLLIQFQNNGVVDDSQLPKDRFSAERLKGVDSTLKIQPAKLEDSAVYLCASSSGPSNEQFFGPGTRLTVL.

Concerning this clone itself: In the same sample, other DNA sequences code for this CDR3. V usage is TRBV7-9 and J usage is TRBJ2-7; TRBD1 agrees at 10 bases. The V gene's germline CDR1 is SEHNR and CDR2 FQNEAQ (reference sequence). The CDR3 has 15 residues. The V segment lost 5 bases and the J segment 0 bases; nucleotides outside the gene matches: 4. CDR3 region: CASSPGQGGSYEQYF. In DNA form, the CDR3 reads TGTGCCAGCAGCCCCGGACAGGGGGGCTCCTACGAGCAGTACTTC. Combining the CDR3 with reference TRBV7-9 and TRBJ2-7 gives the whole variable domain DTGVSQNPRHKITKRGQNVTFRCDPISEHNRLYWYRQTLGQGPEFLTYFQNEAQLEKSRLLSDRFSAERPKGSFSTLEIQRTEQGDSAMYLCASSPGQGGSYEQYFGPGTRLTVT.

This chain connects TRBV6-1 to TRBJ1-2; D uncertain. This CDR3 region has 14 residues. Germline V gene sequence: CDR1 MNHNS, CDR2 SASEGT. Trimming removed 7 bases from V and 2 bases from J, with 14 bases in between. The CDR3 DNA is TGTGCCAGCACCGTGGGTGGTGCGAACTATGGCTACACCTTC. It specifies CASTVGGANYGYTF.

Concerning this clone itself: With a much larger clone just one base away, this may be a read error. The rearrangement uses TRBV5-4 and TRBJ1-2; D call uncertain. V shed 0 bases and J shed 7 bases, with 16 bases lying between them. Germline V gene sequence: CDR1 SGHNT, CDR2 YYREEE (reference sequence). This CDR3 is 15 amino acids long. The CDR3 region is CASSLGQEGVGGYTF. The CDR3 DNA follows: TGTGCCAGCAGCTTGGGCCAGGAGGGCGTAGGTGGCTACACCTTC.

The rearrangement links TRBV7-9 to TRBJ2-4; D gene uncertain. With 1 base removed from V and 0 bases from J, the gap between germline ends came to 10 bases. CDR3 size: 16 residues. CDR1 and CDR2 (germline): SEHNR, FQNEAQ (reference sequence). The CDR3 protein is CASSLVLGLAKNIQYF. CDR3 coding DNA: TGTGCCAGCAGCTTAGTACTGGGCCTAGCCAAAAACATTCAGTACTTC.

V and J are TRBV5-8 and TRBJ1-5; D perhaps matches TRBD1 (5 bases). The germline V gene encodes CDR1 SGHTS and CDR2 YDEGEE. The CDR3 covers 16 residues. The V gene lost 0 bases and the J gene lost 0 bases, with 10 bases spanning the gap. CDR3 amino acids: CASSLGRVNSNQPQHF. The CDR3 region has the DNA TGTGCCAGCAGCTTGGGCAGGGTTAATAGCAATCAGCCCCAGCATTTT.

This rearrangement joins TRBV19 to TRBJ1-5, with 9 positions matching TRBD1. The germline V gene encodes CDR1 LNHDA and CDR2 SQIVND (reference sequence). With V trimmed by 7 bases and J by 3 bases, 4 bases remained unmatched. The CDR3 runs to 14 residues. CDR3 coding DNA: TGTGCCAGTAACCGGGACAGGGACAATCAGCCCCAGCATTTT. It encodes CASNRDRDNQPQHF.

The chain has TRBV6-8 and TRBJ2-7, with 9 bases that match TRBD1. CDR3 length equals 14 residues. The germline V gene encodes CDR1 MNHGY and CDR2 SAAAGT. V lost 7 bases, J lost 6 bases, and 10 bases stayed unmatched. Here the CDR3 reads CASKTGTGISEQYF. The CDR3 region has the DNA TGTGCCAGCAAGACCGGGACAGGGATCAGCGAGCAGTACTTC.

This CDR3 is CASSARLALLNEQYF. The CDR3 DNA follows: TGTGCCAGCAGCGCCAGACTAGCGTTACTCAACGAGCAGTACTTC. The chain joins TRBV11-1 to TRBJ2-7; the match to TRBD2 covers 8 bases. V lost 5 bases, J lost 5 bases, and 11 bases stayed unmatched. This CDR3 has 15 residues. Looked up from germline, CDR1 is SGHAT and CDR2 is FQDESV (reference sequence).

This chain joins TRBV27 and TRBJ1-2, with 7 bases that match TRBD1. The germline CDR1 and CDR2 sequences are MNHEY and SMNVEV (reference sequence). V shed 6 bases, J shed 4 bases, and the junction held 5 bases outside the gene matches. This CDR3 has 13 amino acids. The CDR3 region is CASSDRDGYGYTF. The CDR3, as DNA: TGTGCCAGCAGCGACAGGGACGGCTATGGCTACACCTTC.

V usage is TRBV4-3 and J usage is TRBJ1-2, with D perhaps TRBD1 (5 bases). There are 14 residues in the CDR3. V lost 3 bases to trimming and J lost 3 bases, with 11 bases between them. Germline CDR1 LGHNA, CDR2 YSLEER. The CDR3 coding sequence is TGCGCCAGCAGCCACCGGGACGGACACTATGGCTACACCTTC. It encodes CASSHRDGHYGYTF.

For the CDR3, the DNA is TGCGCCAGCAGGTATCGACAGGGCTCACACGAGCAGTACTTC. It codes for CASRYRQGSHEQYF. The chain has TRBV5-1 and TRBJ2-7, with TRBD1 identical over 7 bases. CDR3 length: 14 residues. The junction had 10 bases not matched to a gene; V was cut back by 5 bases and J by 5 bases. Germline V gives CDR1 SGHRS, CDR2 YFSETQ.

This clone was seen once. The V gene is TRBV9, the J gene TRBJ2-1; no definite D call. CDR3 size: 13 residues. CDR1 SGDLS and CDR2 YYNGEE come from the germline V gene. The germline V and J ends were trimmed by 1 base and 9 bases, with 11 bases remaining between them. The CDR3 spells CASSVSIWIEQFF. In nucleotides, the CDR3 is TGTGCCAGCAGCGTATCTATCTGGATTGAGCAGTTCTTC. The entire variable domain, with the rest obtained from reference TRBV9 and TRBJ2-1, is as follows: DSGVTQTPKHLITATGQRVTLRCSPRSGDLSVYWYQQSLDQGLQFLIQYYNGEERAKGNILERFSAQQFPDLHSELNLSSLELGDSALYFCASSVSIWIEQFFGPGTRLTVL.

V is TRBV29-1 and J is TRBJ2-1; TRBD2 matches at 7 bases. The CDR3 sequence is 13 residues long. Germline assignment: CDR1 SQVTM and CDR2 ANQGSEA. Trimming at V came to 4 bases and at J to 8 bases, leaving 8 bases not matched to a gene. The CDR3 DNA follows: TGCAGCGTTGGACGGGGAGGGCCCCATGAGCAGTTCTTC. Its protein product is CSVGRGGPHEQFF.

The J gene is TRBJ2-2, the V gene TRBV6-1, with D hard to call. Germline-derived CDR1 and CDR2 are MNHNS and SASEGT. V lost 7 bases, J lost 2 bases, and 11 bases lay in between. This CDR3 region has 14 residues. The CDR3 coding sequence is TGTGCCAGCACCCGAGACCCAAACACCGGGGAGCTGTTTTTT. This encodes CASTRDPNTGELFF.

The chain combines TRBV7-9 with TRBJ2-5, with 10 bases matching TRBD1. Germline CDR1 reads SEHNR; CDR2 reads FQNEAQ (reference sequence). This CDR3 is built from 18 residues. V gave up 2 bases and J gave up 4 bases; unmatched junction bases: 13. The CDR3 bases are TGTGCCAGCAGCTTAACAGCTCAGAGGGACAGGGGTGGAGAGACCCAGTACTTC. This translates into CASSLTAQRDRGGETQYF. The full variable domain, with the rest looked up from reference TRBV7-9 and TRBJ2-5, is DTGVSQNPRHKITKRGQNVTFRCDPISEHNRLYWYRQTLGQGPEFLTYFQNEAQLEKSRLLSDRFSAERPKGSFSTLEIQRTEQGDSAMYLCASSLTAQRDRGGETQYFGPGTRLLVL.